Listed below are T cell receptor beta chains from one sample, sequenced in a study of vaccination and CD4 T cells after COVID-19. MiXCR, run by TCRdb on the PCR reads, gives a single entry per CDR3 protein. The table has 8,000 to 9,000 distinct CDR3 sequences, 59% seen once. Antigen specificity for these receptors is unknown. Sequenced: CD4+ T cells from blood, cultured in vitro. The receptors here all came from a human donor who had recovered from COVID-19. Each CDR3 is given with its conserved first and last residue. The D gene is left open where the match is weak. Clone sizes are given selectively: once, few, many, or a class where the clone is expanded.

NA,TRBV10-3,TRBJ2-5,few,CAISPTSAETQYF,TGTGCCATCAGTCCTACTAGTGCGGAGACCCAGTACTTC
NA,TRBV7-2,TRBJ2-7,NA,CASSLDALPYEQYF,TGTGCCAGCAGCCTGGACGCCCTCCCTTACGAGCAGTACTTC
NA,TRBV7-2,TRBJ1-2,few,CASSPWGRRGYTF,TGTGCCAGCAGCCCCTGGGGCCGGCGGGGCTACACCTTC
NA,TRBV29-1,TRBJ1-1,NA,CSVDRGQAFF,TGCAGCGTTGATAGGGGCCAAGCTTTCTTT
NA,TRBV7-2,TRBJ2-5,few,CASSLAGLSETQYF,TGTGCCAGCAGCTTAGCAGGGTTGAGCGAGACCCAGTACTTC
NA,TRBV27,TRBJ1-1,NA,CASSSRQNTEAFF,TGTGCCAGCAGTTCGAGGCAGAACACTGAAGCTTTCTTT
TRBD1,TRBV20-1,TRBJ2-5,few,CSAPPSQGNWGTQYF,TGCAGTGCACCCCCTTCACAGGGGAACTGGGGGACCCAGTACTTC
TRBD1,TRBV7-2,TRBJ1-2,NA,CASKGTGGFGYTF,TGTGCCAGCAAGGGGACAGGGGGCTTTGGCTACACCTTC
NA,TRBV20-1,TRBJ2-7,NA,CSARTLLEQYF,TGCAGTGCTAGGACACTGCTCGAGCAGTACTTC
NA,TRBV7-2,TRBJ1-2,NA,CASSFVQGGGYTF,TGTGCCAGCAGCTTCGTCCAGGGAGGCGGCTACACCTTC
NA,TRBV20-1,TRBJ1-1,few,CSARGPNTEAFF,TGCAGTGCTAGGGGACCAAACACTGAAGCTTTCTTT
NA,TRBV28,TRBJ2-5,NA,CASSLWGPGETQYF,TGTGCCAGCAGTTTATGGGGGCCGGGGGAGACCCAGTACTTC
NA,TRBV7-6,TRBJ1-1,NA,CASSPWEQEAFF,TGTGCCAGCAGCCCCTGGGAACAGGAAGCTTTCTTT
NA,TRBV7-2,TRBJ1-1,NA,CASSLGWQRREAFF,TGTGCCAGCAGCTTAGGATGGCAGAGGCGTGAAGCTTTCTTT
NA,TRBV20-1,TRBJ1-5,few,CSAFTGHYSNQPQHF,TGCAGTGCCTTCACTGGGCACTATAGCAATCAGCCCCAGCATTTT
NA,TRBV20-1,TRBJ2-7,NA,CSARRQSSYEQYF,TGCAGTGCTAGACGGCAGAGCTCCTACGAGCAGTACTTC
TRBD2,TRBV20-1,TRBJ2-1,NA,CSAGSGRVGGEQFF,TGCAGTGCCGGTAGCGGGCGAGTGGGAGGTGAGCAGTTCTTC
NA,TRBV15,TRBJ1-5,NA,CATSDRNQPQHF,TGTGCCACCAGCGATCGAAATCAGCCCCAGCATTTT
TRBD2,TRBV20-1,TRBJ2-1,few,CGQLREAPYNEQFF,TGCGGACAGCTGCGGGAGGCGCCCTACAATGAGCAGTTCTTC
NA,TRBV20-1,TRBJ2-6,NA,CSARDVASGANVLTF,TGCAGTGCTAGAGATGTGGCCTCTGGGGCCAACGTCCTGACTTTC
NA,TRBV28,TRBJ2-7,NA,CASGRGLLEQYF,TGTGCCTCCGGACGGGGGCTCCTCGAGCAATACTTC
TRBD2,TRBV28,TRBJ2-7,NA,CASRRGVREQYF,TGTGCCAGCCGACGGGGGGTCCGGGAGCAGTACTTC
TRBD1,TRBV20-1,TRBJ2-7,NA,CSAGRDRGYEQYF,TGCAGTGCTGGACGGGACAGGGGTTACGAGCAGTACTTC
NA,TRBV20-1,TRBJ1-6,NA,CSATPGLGPNSPLHF,TGCAGTGCTACGCCGGGCCTCGGGCCCAATTCACCCCTCCACTTT
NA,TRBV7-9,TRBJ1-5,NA,CASSLGSGSGNQPQHF,TGTGCCAGCAGCTTAGGGTCCGGGTCGGGCAATCAGCCCCAGCATTTT
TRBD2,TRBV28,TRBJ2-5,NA,CASYERGQETQYF,TGTGCCAGCTACGAGCGGGGCCAAGAGACCCAGTACTTC
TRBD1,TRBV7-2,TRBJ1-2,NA,CASSLAPGTVAAYGYTF,TGTGCCAGCAGCTTAGCGCCGGGGACAGTCGCCGCCTATGGCTACACCTTC
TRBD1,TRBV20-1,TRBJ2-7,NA,CSAMPRTGAYEQYF,TGCAGTGCTATGCCTCGGACAGGGGCCTACGAGCAGTACTTC
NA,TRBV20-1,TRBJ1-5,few,CSVPLGLDNQPQHF,TGCAGTGTCCCCCTGGGACTAGATAATCAGCCCCAGCATTTT